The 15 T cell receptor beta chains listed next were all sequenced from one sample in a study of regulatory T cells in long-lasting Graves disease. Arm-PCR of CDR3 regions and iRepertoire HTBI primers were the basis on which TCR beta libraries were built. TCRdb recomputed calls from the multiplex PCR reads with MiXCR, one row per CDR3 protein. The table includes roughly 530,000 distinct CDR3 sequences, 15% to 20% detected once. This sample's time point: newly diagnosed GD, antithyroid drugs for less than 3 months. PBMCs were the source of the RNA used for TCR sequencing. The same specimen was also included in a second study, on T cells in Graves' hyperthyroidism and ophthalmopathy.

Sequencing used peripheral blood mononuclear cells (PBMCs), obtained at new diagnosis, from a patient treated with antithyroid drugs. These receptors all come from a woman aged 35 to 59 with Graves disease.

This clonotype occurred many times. CDR3 in DNA: TGTGCCAGCAGCTCAGACAGGGCCTACGAGCAGTACTTC. It translates to CASSSDRAYEQYF. The chain uses TRBV13 and TRBJ2-7; 7 bases map to TRBD1. The V segment lost 4 bases and the J segment 2 bases; nucleotides outside the gene matches: 2. CDR1 is PRHDT and CDR2 is FYEKMQ in the germline V gene (reference sequence). The CDR3 sequence is 13 residues long.

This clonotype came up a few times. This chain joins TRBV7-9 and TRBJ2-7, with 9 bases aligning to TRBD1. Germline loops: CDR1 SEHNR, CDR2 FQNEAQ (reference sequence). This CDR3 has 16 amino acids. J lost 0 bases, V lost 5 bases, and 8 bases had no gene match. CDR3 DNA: TGTGCCAGCAGCCCTAGGTCGGGACAGGGCTCCTACGAGCAGTACTTC. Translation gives CASSPRSGQGSYEQYF.

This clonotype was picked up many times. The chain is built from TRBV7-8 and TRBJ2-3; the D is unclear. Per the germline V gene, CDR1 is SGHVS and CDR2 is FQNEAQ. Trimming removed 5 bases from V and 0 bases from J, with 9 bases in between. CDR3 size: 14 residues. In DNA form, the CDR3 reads TGTGCCAGCAGCCCCACGGTTAGCACAGATACGCAGTATTTT. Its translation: CASSPTVSTDTQYF.

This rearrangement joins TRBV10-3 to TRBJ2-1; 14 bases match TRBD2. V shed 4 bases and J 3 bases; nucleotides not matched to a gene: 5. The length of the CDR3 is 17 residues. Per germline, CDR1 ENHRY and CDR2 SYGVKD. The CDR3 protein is CAISGTSGGQDYNEQFF. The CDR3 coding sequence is TGTGCCATCAGTGGGACTAGCGGGGGGCAGGACTACAATGAGCAGTTCTTC.

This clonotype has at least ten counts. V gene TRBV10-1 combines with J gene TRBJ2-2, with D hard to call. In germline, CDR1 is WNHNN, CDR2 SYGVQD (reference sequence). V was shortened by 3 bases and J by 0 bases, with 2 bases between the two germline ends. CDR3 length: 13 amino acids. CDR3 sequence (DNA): TGCGCCAGCAGTGACTCGAACACCGGGGAGCTGTTTTTT. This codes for CASSDSNTGELFF.

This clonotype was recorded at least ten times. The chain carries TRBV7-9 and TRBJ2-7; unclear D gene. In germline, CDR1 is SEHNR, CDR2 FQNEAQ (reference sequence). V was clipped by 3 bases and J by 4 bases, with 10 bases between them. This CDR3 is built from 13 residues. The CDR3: CASSLSSGYEQYF. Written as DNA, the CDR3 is TGTGCCAGCAGCTTGTCCAGTGGATACGAGCAGTACTTC.

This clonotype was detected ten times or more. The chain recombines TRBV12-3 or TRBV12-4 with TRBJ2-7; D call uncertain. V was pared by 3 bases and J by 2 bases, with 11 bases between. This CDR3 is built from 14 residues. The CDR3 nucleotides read TGTGCCAGCAGTTTGGCAGACCCCCCCTACGAGCAGTACTTC. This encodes CASSLADPPYEQYF.

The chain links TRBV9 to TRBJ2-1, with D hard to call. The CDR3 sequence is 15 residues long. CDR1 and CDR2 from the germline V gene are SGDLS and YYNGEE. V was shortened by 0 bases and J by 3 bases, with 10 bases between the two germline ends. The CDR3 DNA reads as TGTGCCAGCAGCGTAGCTGGAACACGCTACAATGAGCAGTTCTTC. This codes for CASSVAGTRYNEQFF.

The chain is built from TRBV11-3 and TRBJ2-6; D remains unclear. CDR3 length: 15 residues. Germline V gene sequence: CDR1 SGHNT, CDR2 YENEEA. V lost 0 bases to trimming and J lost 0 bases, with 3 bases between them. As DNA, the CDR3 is TGTGCCAGCAGCTTAGATAGCTCTGGGGCCAACGTCCTGACTTTC. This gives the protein CASSLDSSGANVLTF.

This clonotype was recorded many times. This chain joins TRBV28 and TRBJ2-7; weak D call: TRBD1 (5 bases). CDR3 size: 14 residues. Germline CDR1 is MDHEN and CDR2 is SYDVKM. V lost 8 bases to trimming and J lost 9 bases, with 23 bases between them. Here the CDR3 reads CASAPPDGSGRQYF. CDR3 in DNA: TGTGCCAGCGCCCCCCCGGACGGTTCAGGGCGGCAGTACTTC.

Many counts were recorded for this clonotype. The CDR3 DNA follows: TGTGCCAGCAGCGGCACGGGACAGAGCTCTGGAAACACCATATATTTT. This translates into CASSGTGQSSGNTIYF. The rearrangement uses TRBV7-2 and TRBJ1-3; TRBD1 matches 7 bases. In germline, CDR1 is SGHTA, CDR2 FQGNSA. V gave up 5 bases and J gave up 0 bases; unmatched junction bases: 7. The CDR3 totals 16 residues.

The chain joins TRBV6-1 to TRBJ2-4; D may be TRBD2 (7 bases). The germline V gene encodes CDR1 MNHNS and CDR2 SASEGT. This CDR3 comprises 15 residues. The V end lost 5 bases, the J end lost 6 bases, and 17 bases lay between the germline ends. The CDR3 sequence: CASSPLEGGGNIQYF. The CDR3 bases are TGTGCCAGCAGTCCCCTCGAGGGAGGGGGAAACATTCAGTACTTC.

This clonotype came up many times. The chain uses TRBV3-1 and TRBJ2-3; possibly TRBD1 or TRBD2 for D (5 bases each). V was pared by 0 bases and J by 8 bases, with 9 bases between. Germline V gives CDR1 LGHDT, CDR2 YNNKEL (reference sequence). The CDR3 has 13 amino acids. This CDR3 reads CASSQDGGRTQYF. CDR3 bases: TGTGCCAGCAGCCAAGATGGGGGTCGTACGCAGTATTTT.

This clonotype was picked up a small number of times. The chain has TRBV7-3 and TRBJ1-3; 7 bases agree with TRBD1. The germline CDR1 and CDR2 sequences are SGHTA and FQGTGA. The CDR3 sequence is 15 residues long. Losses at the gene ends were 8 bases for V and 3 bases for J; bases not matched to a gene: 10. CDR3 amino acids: CASGGTVGSGNTIYF. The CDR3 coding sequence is TGTGCCAGCGGCGGGACAGTCGGCAGTGGAAACACCATATATTTT.

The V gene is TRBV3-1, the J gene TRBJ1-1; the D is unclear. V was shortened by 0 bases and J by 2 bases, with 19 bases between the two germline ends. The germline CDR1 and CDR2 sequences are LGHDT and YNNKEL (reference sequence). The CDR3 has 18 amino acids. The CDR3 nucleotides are TGTGCCAGCAGCCAAGATCGCCAAATGGGTGTCCTTAACACTGAAGCTTTCTTT. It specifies CASSQDRQMGVLNTEAFF. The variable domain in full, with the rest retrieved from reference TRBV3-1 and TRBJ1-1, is DTAVSQTPKYLVTQMGNDKSIKCEQNLGHDTMYWYKQDSKKFLKIMFSYNNKELIINETVPNRFSPKSPDKAHLNLHINSLELGDSAVYFCASSQDRQMGVLNTEAFFGQGTRLTVV.